This T cell receptor (beta chain) came from a study of T cells in Graves' hyperthyroidism and ophthalmopathy. Exclusion of a patient resulted from uncontrolled infection, other autoimmune disease, pregnancy or lactation. Orbital computed tomography, thyroid ultrasound, serum thyroxine and TRAb, and clinical symptoms together informed the diagnoses. Authors of the study amplified TCR beta CDR3 regions from RNA transcripts. First-round RT-PCR with HTBI primers amplified the TCR CDR3 region. Each CDR3 protein gets one entry after TCRdb re-called the multiplex PCR reads with MiXCR. The sample shows roughly 500,000 distinct CDR3 sequences, around 43% of them seen only once. The germline gives CDR1 WNHNN, CDR2 SYGVQD (reference sequence). This CDR3 has 16 amino acids. Unmatched junction bases numbered 5, after V lost 5 bases and J lost 3 bases.

The receptor was derived from an adult woman with Graves' disease, either hyperthyroidism or ophthalmopathy (not recorded which). Sequenced input: peripheral blood or thyroid tissue (not recorded which). The V and J genes are TRBV10-1 and TRBJ2-6; 9 nucleotides agree with TRBD1. Here the CDR3 reads CASSPGTGYGANVLTF. DNA of the CDR3: TGCGCCAGCAGTCCCGGGACAGGGTATGGGGCCAACGTCCTGACTTTC.